The TCR beta chain under discussion was sequenced for a study of T cell responses to AZD1222 COVID-19 vaccine. Study-level points and caveats: Possibly, clonal diversity was underestimated; donors were largely white British and included more females. The breadth and depth of Spike-specific TCRs increased once two AZD1222 doses had been given.

Data came from immunoSEQ multiplex PCR; TCRdb stores just in-frame clones and leaves some out. The sample shows 150,000 or so clones, roughly 87% of them seen only once. This clone was seen only a few times. What it binds is not known. Specimen: peripheral blood, collected on day 0 of AZD1222 vaccination. The receptor comes from an adult in good health.

CDR3 coding DNA: TGTGCCAGCAGCTCTAGCGCTTGGTTATTGAACACCGGGGAGCTGTTTTTT. It encodes CASSSSAWLLNTGELFF. This chain links TRBV7-9 with TRBJ2-2, with D perhaps matching TRBD2 (6 bases). The V gene lost 4 bases and the J gene lost 1 base, with 16 bases spanning the gap. CDR1 and CDR2 (germline): SEHNR, FQNEAQ (reference sequence). CDR3 size: 17 residues.